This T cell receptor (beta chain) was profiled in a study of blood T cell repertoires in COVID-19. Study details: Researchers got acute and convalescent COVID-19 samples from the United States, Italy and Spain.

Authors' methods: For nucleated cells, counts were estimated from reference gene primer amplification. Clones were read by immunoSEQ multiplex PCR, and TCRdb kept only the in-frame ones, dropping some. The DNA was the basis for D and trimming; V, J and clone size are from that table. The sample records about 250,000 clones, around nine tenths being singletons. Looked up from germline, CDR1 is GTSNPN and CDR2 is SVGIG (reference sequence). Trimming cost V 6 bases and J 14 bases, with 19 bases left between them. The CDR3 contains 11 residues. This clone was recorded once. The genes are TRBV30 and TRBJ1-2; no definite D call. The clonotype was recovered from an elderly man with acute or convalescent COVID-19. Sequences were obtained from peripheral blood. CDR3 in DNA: TGTGCCTGTCTACCCGAGGTAGGTGAGACCTTC. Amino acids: CACLPEVGETF. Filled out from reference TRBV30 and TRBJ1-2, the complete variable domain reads SQTIHQWPATLVQPVGSPLSLECTVEGTSNPNLYWYRQAAGRGLQLLFYSVGIGQISSEVPQNLSASRPQDRQFILSSKKLLLSDSGFYLCACLPEVGETFGSGTRLTVV.